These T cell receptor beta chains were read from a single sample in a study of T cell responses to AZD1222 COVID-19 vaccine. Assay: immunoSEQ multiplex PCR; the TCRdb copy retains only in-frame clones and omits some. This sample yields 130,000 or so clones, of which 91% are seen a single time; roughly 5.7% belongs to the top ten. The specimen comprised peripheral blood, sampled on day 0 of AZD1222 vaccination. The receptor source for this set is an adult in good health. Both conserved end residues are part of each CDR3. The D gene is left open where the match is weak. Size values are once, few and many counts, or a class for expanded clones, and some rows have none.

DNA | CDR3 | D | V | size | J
TGTGCCTCCAATCGTGGTACCTATGGCTACACCTTC | CASNRGTYGYTF | . | TRBV19 | . | TRBJ1-2
TGTGCCAGCAGTTTAAGAGTCCGGCTAACTGGAAACACCATATATTTT | CASSLRVRLTGNTIYF | . | TRBV28 | . | TRBJ1-3
TGTGCCAGCAGTGAAGGAAGTACTGGAAACACCATATATTTT | CASSEGSTGNTIYF | . | TRBV6-1 | many | TRBJ1-3
TGTGCCAGCAGCTTACCGGGACTAGCGGGAGGCAGCTACGAGCAGTACTTC | CASSLPGLAGGSYEQYF | TRBD2 | TRBV7-9 | . | TRBJ2-7
TGTGCCAGCAGCGCGGACAGGGGGAGTTTTGGAAACACCATATATTTT | CASSADRGSFGNTIYF | TRBD1 | TRBV5-6 | . | TRBJ1-3
TGTGCCAGCAGCGCTCGACAGAACACTGAAGCTTTCTTT | CASSARQNTEAFF | . | TRBV6-5 | . | TRBJ1-1
TGTGCCAGCAGTGATTCCGTGGCTGAAGCTTTCTTT | CASSDSVAEAFF | . | TRBV6-1 | . | TRBJ1-1
TGTGCCAGCAGTGAGGCCCATGGTTTCGAGCAGTACTTC | CASSEAHGFEQYF | . | TRBV6-4 | . | TRBJ2-7
TGTGCCAGCAGCCTCGTGGACACCCTAGGAAGGAACACTGAAGCTTTCTTT | CASSLVDTLGRNTEAFF | . | TRBV28 | . | TRBJ1-1
TGCGCCAGCAGCTTGGGGACAGAAAATCAGCCCCAGCATTTT | CASSLGTENQPQHF | . | TRBV5-1 | . | TRBJ1-5
TGTGCCAGCAGCGGAGGGCGGAATCAGCCCCAGCATTTT | CASSGGRNQPQHF | . | TRBV12-3/TRBV12-4 | . | TRBJ1-5
TGTGCCTGGAGCTCAGCCGGGGACAACTATGAAAAACTGTTTTTT | CAWSSAGDNYEKLFF | . | TRBV30 | . | TRBJ1-4
TGTGCCAGCTCACCCTCATATAGCCGGGAGGCCTCTGAAGCTTTCTTT | CASSPSYSREASEAFF | . | TRBV18 | . | TRBJ1-1
TGTGCCAGCTCACTGCCCGGGGAGCTGTTTTTT | CASSLPGELFF | . | TRBV18 | . | TRBJ2-2
TGTGCCAGCAGTTCGGGACATACGAACACTGAAGCTTTCTTT | CASSSGHTNTEAFF | . | TRBV6-5 | . | TRBJ1-1
TGTGCCAGCTCAAGGTCCGGGGGCAGGGATGGCTACACCTTC | CASSRSGGRDGYTF | . | TRBV18 | . | TRBJ1-2
TGTGCCTGGAGTCCGAACGAGTACGAGCAGTACTTC | CAWSPNEYEQYF | . | TRBV30 | . | TRBJ2-7
TGTGCCAGCAGGACCCTCTCCGGGGACAGGGGTTTCTACGAGCAGTACTTC | CASRTLSGDRGFYEQYF | TRBD1 | TRBV27 | . | TRBJ2-7
TGTGCCAGCAGTGGAGCTAACTATGGCTACACCTTC | CASSGANYGYTF | . | TRBV28 | once | TRBJ1-2
TGTGCCAGCTCACCACTGAAAGTCCCCACCGGGGAGCTGTTTTTT | CASSPLKVPTGELFF | . | TRBV18 | . | TRBJ2-2
TGTGCCAGCAGCTCGGTAGCAGGGTCCGCCACAGATACGCAGTATTTT | CASSSVAGSATDTQYF | . | TRBV7-6 | . | TRBJ2-3
TGTGCCAGCAGCCAAACGGGACAGGGGAATCAGCCCCAGCATTTT | CASSQTGQGNQPQHF | TRBD1 | TRBV4-2 | . | TRBJ1-5
TGCAGTGCTAGTTTGTCGGACTATGGCTACACCTTC | CSASLSDYGYTF | . | TRBV20-1 | few | TRBJ1-2
TGTGCCAGCAGTTACGACAGGGGCTACGAGCAGTACTTC | CASSYDRGYEQYF | TRBD1 | TRBV2 | . | TRBJ2-7
TGTGCCGGACTGGTGGGCGCAGGGGCCGATTCACCCCTCCACTTT | CAGLVGAGADSPLHF | . | TRBV2 | . | TRBJ1-6
TGTGCCAGCAGCTTAGAAGCCAGCGCATACGAGCAGTACTTC | CASSLEASAYEQYF | . | TRBV7-2 | . | TRBJ2-7
TGTGCCAGTCCGCAGGGGCAAAGGCAGTTCTTT | CASPQGQRQFF | . | TRBV19 | . | TRBJ1-1
TGTGCCAGCAGCCGCGGGACTACCACAGATACGCAGTATTTT | CASSRGTTTDTQYF | TRBD2 | TRBV3-1/TRBV3-2 | . | TRBJ2-3
TGTGCCAGCAGTTACTCGACGGCAGGGAATAGGGGCTACACCTTC | CASSYSTAGNRGYTF | . | TRBV6-5 | . | TRBJ1-2
TGTGCCAGCACGGGAGGGTATCCCCACACCGGGGAGCTGTTTTTT | CASTGGYPHTGELFF | TRBD2 | TRBV9 | . | TRBJ2-2
TGTGCTAGCAGCGTAGCGGGGTCCTACGAGCAGTACTTC | CASSVAGSYEQYF | TRBD2 | TRBV7-7 | . | TRBJ2-7
TGCGCCAGCAGCTTGGCGGGACAGGGCGATGAAAAACTGTTTTTT | CASSLAGQGDEKLFF | TRBD1 | TRBV5-1 | . | TRBJ1-4
TGTGCCAGCGGTCTTCGGACTAGCGTCGGGAGAGATGTCACTGAGCAGTTCTTC | CASGLRTSVGRDVTEQFF | TRBD2 | TRBV7-8 | once | TRBJ2-1
TGTGCCAGCGACAGGGTAGTTCAGCCCCAGCATTTT | CASDRVVQPQHF | TRBD1 | TRBV28 | . | TRBJ1-5
TGTGCCAGCGGATCACGGGCTAGCACAGATACGCAGTATTTT | CASGSRASTDTQYF | . | TRBV6-6 | few | TRBJ2-3
TGTGCCAGTAATTACCGGGATATCCATAGGTCGGGAGAGCAGTTCTTC | CASNYRDIHRSGEQFF | . | TRBV27 | . | TRBJ2-1
TGCAGCGCCCCAGGGCTGGACAGGGGCGATGGCTACACCTTC | CSAPGLDRGDGYTF | TRBD1 | TRBV29-1 | . | TRBJ1-2
TGCGCCAGCATCCGAGGGTTGGGTTCTGAAGCTTTCTTT | CASIRGLGSEAFF | . | TRBV10-2 | . | TRBJ1-1
TGTGCCAGCCCCTTACAGGGCCCCAGAGATAATTCACCCCTCCACTTT | CASPLQGPRDNSPLHF | . | TRBV6-4 | . | TRBJ1-6
TGTGCCAGCAGCCCCTCCGGGACAGGGGGATTAAGCACTGAAGCTTTCTTT | CASSPSGTGGLSTEAFF | TRBD1 | TRBV5-4 | . | TRBJ1-1
TGTGCCAGCAGCTTGGTTCAGCAGAACTCTGGAAACACCATATATTTT | CASSLVQQNSGNTIYF | . | TRBV5-6 | . | TRBJ1-3
TGTGCCAGTAGTAGCTATATCAATCAGCCCCAGCATTTT | CASSSYINQPQHF | . | TRBV19 | . | TRBJ1-5
TGTGCCAGCAGCCAAGTTATGCGAACCCGGAACACTGAAGCTTTCTTT | CASSQVMRTRNTEAFF | . | TRBV3-1/TRBV3-2 | . | TRBJ1-1
TGTGCCAGCAGCTCAGGCATAGCGGGAGAAGGGTTGGACGAGCAGTACTTC | CASSSGIAGEGLDEQYF | TRBD2 | TRBV13 | . | TRBJ2-7
TGTGCCAGCAGCTTGATGAGCTACGAGCAGTACTTC | CASSLMSYEQYF | . | TRBV13 | . | TRBJ2-7
TGTGCCAGTAGTACGCCCCGGGGCAGGGAGTCCCGCGAGCAGTTCTTC | CASSTPRGRESREQFF | . | TRBV19 | . | TRBJ2-1